These 27 T cell receptor beta chains came from one sample sequenced in a study of blood T cell repertoires in COVID-19. The method was immunoSEQ multiplex PCR; TCRdb's version includes in-frame clones alone and lacks a portion of them. The sample includes 15,000 to 20,000 clones, 80% of them seen just once. Sample: peripheral blood. The receptors stem from an elderly man with acute or convalescent COVID-19.

This clone occurred a few times. The chain has TRBV14 and TRBJ1-1; D is ambiguous. CDR1 and CDR2 (germline): SGHDN, FVKESK. CDR3 length: 15 residues. Trimming pared 0 bases from V and 7 bases from J, leaving 15 bases between. This chain's CDR3 is CASSQDIYGEGEAFF. Here the CDR3 DNA reads TGTGCCAGCAGCCAAGATATTTACGGGGAGGGTGAAGCTTTCTTT.

The chain is built from TRBV6-2 or TRBV6-3 and TRBJ2-7, with 13 bases matching TRBD2. Unmatched junction bases numbered 11, after V lost 5 bases and J lost 7 bases. The CDR3 sequence is 16 residues long. The V gene's germline CDR1 is MNHEY and CDR2 SVGEGT. The CDR3: CASSTGGLAGAEEQYF. The DNA of the CDR3 is TGTGCCAGCAGTACGGGCGGACTAGCGGGGGCTGAAGAGCAGTACTTC.

The chain recombines TRBV7-2 with TRBJ1-5, with TRBD1 matching over 12 bases. The germline V gene encodes CDR1 SGHTA and CDR2 FQGNSA. Trimming took 6 bases from V and 2 from J; bases not matched to a gene: 8. CDR3 size: 17 residues. The CDR3 region is CASRPGQGAIGNQPQHF. In nucleotides, the CDR3 is TGTGCCAGCAGGCCGGGACAGGGGGCAATAGGCAATCAGCCCCAGCATTTT.

The V call is TRBV29-1, the J call TRBJ1-2, with a possible D match to TRBD1 (6 bases). Deletions cut 7 bases from V and 7 bases from J, with 19 bases between. The CDR3 is 13 residues long. Germline V gene sequence: CDR1 SQVTM, CDR2 ANQGSEA. CDR3 residues: CSAYLTGTIGYTF. CDR3 DNA: TGCAGCGCCTACCTAACAGGGACGATTGGCTACACCTTC.

This chain connects TRBV5-4 to TRBJ2-7; no definite D call. CDR3 length equals 13 residues. CDR1 SGHNT and CDR2 YYREEE come from the germline V gene (reference sequence). The ends were cut back, 4 bases at V and 0 bases at J, with 8 bases in the middle. CDR3 sequence (DNA): TGTGCCAGCAGCCCCGGGTCCTCCTACGAGCAGTACTTC. Translated: CASSPGSSYEQYF.

The chain combines TRBV6-2 or TRBV6-3 with TRBJ1-3; D remains ambiguous. Germline loops: CDR1 MNHEY, CDR2 SVGEGT. This CDR3 contains 14 residues. Trimming removed 5 bases from V and 0 bases from J, with 8 bases in between. In nucleotides, the CDR3 is TGTGCCAGCAGTATTGAGAGCTCTGGAAACACCATATATTTT. Residues: CASSIESSGNTIYF.

The gene calls are TRBV30 and TRBJ1-6; no definite D call. The germline gives CDR1 GTSNPN, CDR2 SVGIG (reference sequence). With 2 bases removed from V and 4 bases from J, the gap between germline ends came to 12 bases. The CDR3 contains 15 residues. CDR3 nucleotides: TGTGCCTGGAGTACCGGACTTTTTTATAATTCACCCCTCCACTTT. It translates to CAWSTGLFYNSPLHF.

This chain links TRBV18 with TRBJ1-2; D may be TRBD1 (5 bases). CDR1 and CDR2 from the germline V gene are KGHSH and LQKENI. This CDR3 comprises 15 residues. The germline V and J ends were trimmed by 4 bases and 3 bases, with 15 bases remaining between them. The CDR3 DNA sequence: TGTGCCAGCTCACTCCAGAGCGCGGGACACTATGGCTACACCTTC. This translates into CASSLQSAGHYGYTF.

The chain joins TRBV2 to TRBJ1-4; D is unclear. The CDR3 spans 15 residues. Germline V gene sequence: CDR1 SNHLY, CDR2 FYNNEI. Trimming pared 5 bases from V and 0 bases from J, leaving 10 bases between. The CDR3 region has the DNA TGTGCCAGCAGTTTACAACGTGCAACTAATGAAAAACTGTTTTTT. It is translated as CASSLQRATNEKLFF.

The chain has TRBV18 and TRBJ2-6, with 9 bases matching TRBD1. Germline V gives CDR1 KGHSH, CDR2 LQKENI. This CDR3 has 17 residues. V was pared by 1 base and J by 0 bases, with 1 base of the junction left unmatched. The CDR3 region has the DNA TGTGCCAGCTCACCACGGGGACAGGGCTCTGGGGCCAACGTCCTGACTTTC. Protein sequence: CASSPRGQGSGANVLTF.

The V call is TRBV5-5, the J call TRBJ1-1; a weak D match, TRBD1 (6 bases). Germline V gene sequence: CDR1 SGHKS, CDR2 YYEKEE (reference sequence). V was shortened by 4 bases and J by 9 bases, with 19 bases between the two germline ends. This CDR3 spans 14 amino acids. CDR3 coding DNA: TGTGCCAGCAGCCGGGAACCAGGGGATAGGAAAGCTTTCTTT. Its translation: CASSREPGDRKAFF.

The chain recombines TRBV12-3 or TRBV12-4 with TRBJ1-1; D not certain. V shed 3 bases and J shed 4 bases, with 6 bases lying between them. The CDR3 contains 12 residues. The CDR3 coding sequence is TGTGCCAGCAGTTTTTTCCTCACTGAAGCTTTCTTT. As protein: CASSFFLTEAFF.

CDR3 protein: CASSQVNRGATNEKLFF. CDR3 nucleotide sequence: TGTGCCAGCAGCCAAGTTAACAGGGGTGCAACTAATGAAAAACTGTTTTTT. This chain joins TRBV4-2 and TRBJ1-4; 7 bases fit TRBD1. This CDR3 region has 17 residues. Unmatched junction bases numbered 5, after V lost 1 base and J lost 0 bases. From germline, CDR1 is LGHNA and CDR2 YNFKEQ.

This clone was found a few times. The CDR3 DNA is TGTGCCAGCAGCGCGGCGGGGGACAGGGGGGATTCACCCCTCCACTTT. This encodes CASSAAGDRGDSPLHF. The chain is built from TRBV9 and TRBJ1-6, with 11 bases that match TRBD1. The CDR3 is 16 amino acids. J was trimmed by 8 bases and V by 3 bases; bases with no gene match: 7. Germline values: CDR1 SGDLS, CDR2 YYNGEE.

CDR3 region: CAISPGQGINIQYF. The DNA for the CDR3 is TGTGCCATCAGTCCGGGACAGGGAATAAACATTCAGTACTTC. The rearrangement links TRBV10-3 to TRBJ2-4, with 9 bases that match TRBD1. CDR3 length: 14 amino acids. Looked up from germline, CDR1 is ENHRY and CDR2 is SYGVKD. After removal of 5 bases from V and 6 bases from J, the junction contained 5 bases not matched to a gene.

The rearrangement uses TRBV5-5 and TRBJ1-2; possible D gene TRBD1, 5 bases. Per germline, CDR1 SGHKS and CDR2 YYEKEE (reference sequence). Trimming cost V 4 bases and J 7 bases, with 17 bases left between them. This CDR3 contains 14 residues. In nucleotides, the CDR3 is TGTGCCAGCAGCGCCCAGACTTCCAGGGTTGGCTACACCTTC. As protein: CASSAQTSRVGYTF. The variable domain in full, completed from reference TRBV5-5 and TRBJ1-2, reads DAGVTQSPTHLIKTRGQQVTLRCSPISGHKSVSWYQQVLGQGPQFIFQYYEKEERGRGNFPDRFSARQFPNYSSELNVNALLLGDSALYLCASSAQTSRVGYTFGSGTRLTVV.

This chain uses TRBV19 with TRBJ2-5; D remains ambiguous. The CDR3 spans 13 residues. The germline V gene encodes CDR1 LNHDA and CDR2 SQIVND (reference sequence). Trimming stripped 1 base from V and 3 bases from J, with 6 bases between. CDR3 residues: CASSIGLKETQYF. The CDR3 nucleotides are TGTGCCAGTAGTATAGGACTGAAAGAGACCCAGTACTTC.

The chain has TRBV3-1 (or the pseudogene TRBV3-2) and TRBJ1-2; 11 bases agree with TRBD1. The CDR3 is 16 residues long. V shed 2 bases and J 7 bases; nucleotides not matched to a gene: 9. CDR1 and CDR2 from the germline V gene are LGHDT and YNNKEL (reference sequence). CDR3 loop: CASSQNLVGTGGGYTF. The DNA for the CDR3 is TGTGCCAGCAGCCAAAACCTCGTGGGGACAGGGGGTGGCTACACCTTC.

The chain has TRBV5-4 and TRBJ2-7; 14 bases agree with TRBD2. The CDR3 sequence is 17 residues long. V gave up 4 bases and J gave up 1 base; unmatched junction bases: 7. CDR1 SGHNT and CDR2 YYREEE come from the germline V gene (reference sequence). The CDR3 DNA reads TGTGCCAGCAGCCCAGGACTAGCGGGGGGTCCATCCTACGAGCAGTACTTC. Amino acids: CASSPGLAGGPSYEQYF.

There are a few counts of this clone. The V and J genes are TRBV5-1 and TRBJ1-1; D might be TRBD1 (5 bases). Germline values: CDR1 SGHRS, CDR2 YFSETQ. The CDR3 runs to 15 residues. The germline V and J ends were trimmed by 3 bases and 4 bases, with 16 bases remaining between them. The CDR3: CASSWTSTRGTEAFF. In nucleotides, the CDR3 is TGCGCCAGCAGCTGGACATCTACGCGGGGCACTGAAGCTTTCTTT.

The gene calls are TRBV3-1 (or the pseudogene TRBV3-2) and TRBJ1-6, with TRBD1 identical over 8 bases. After removal of 3 bases from V and 10 bases from J, the junction contained 5 bases not matched to a gene. Germline V gene data show CDR1 as LGHDT and CDR2 as YNNKEL (reference sequence). The length of the CDR3 is 14 residues. The CDR3 nucleotides read TGTGCCAGCAGCCACAGGGGGCATAGGTCACCCCTCCACTTT. This gives the protein CASSHRGHRSPLHF.

The V gene is TRBV7-3, the J gene TRBJ2-2, with 8 bases that match TRBD1. In germline, CDR1 is SGHTA, CDR2 FQGTGA. CDR3 size: 16 residues. V shed 5 bases, J shed 0 bases, and the junction held 5 bases outside the gene matches. CDR3 amino acids: CASSQGAAPNTGELFF. CDR3 DNA sequence: TGTGCCAGCAGCCAGGGGGCAGCTCCGAACACCGGGGAGCTGTTTTTT.

V is TRBV29-1 and J is TRBJ2-5; TRBD2 is a possible D gene (6 bases). V dropped 6 bases and J dropped 11 bases, with 25 bases sitting between them. This CDR3 comprises 14 residues. Germline CDR1 reads SQVTM; CDR2 reads ANQGSEA. For the CDR3, the DNA is TGCAGCGTACTAATCGGGACTGCGGTGTCTAAACAGTACTTC. This gives the protein CSVLIGTAVSKQYF.

The rearrangement uses TRBV5-4 and TRBJ1-3, with D possibly matching TRBD1 (5 bases). Germline V lookup: CDR1 SGHNT, CDR2 YYREEE (reference sequence). The germline V and J ends were trimmed by 4 bases and 0 bases, with 11 bases remaining between them. The CDR3 is 15 residues long. This CDR3 is CASSQGLHSGNTIYF. The CDR3 DNA is TGTGCCAGCAGCCAGGGACTGCACTCTGGAAACACCATATATTTT.

The genes are TRBV9 and TRBJ2-7; D not certain. Germline CDR1 reads SGDLS; CDR2 reads YYNGEE. V was pared by 1 base and J by 7 bases, with 12 bases between. CDR3 length: 13 amino acids. The CDR3 coding sequence is TGTGCCAGCAGCGTACTCCCCTACGAGGAGCAGTACTTC. Amino acids: CASSVLPYEEQYF.

V and J are TRBV7-6 and TRBJ1-3; 8 bases are a match to TRBD1. This CDR3 comprises 15 residues. Germline CDR1 and CDR2: SGHVS and FNYEAQ. J gave up 4 bases and V 5 bases, and 7 bases lay outside the gene matches. The chain's CDR3 is CASSPGQGRGNTIYF. CDR3 bases: TGTGCCAGCAGCCCAGGACAGGGTAGAGGAAACACCATATATTTT.

V and J are TRBV5-5 and TRBJ2-7; 8 bases are shared with TRBD1. This CDR3 has 15 amino acids. The germline CDR1 and CDR2 sequences are SGHKS and YYEKEE (reference sequence). The V and J ends lost 0 bases and 2 bases, in that order; junction bases with no gene match: 4. The CDR3 reads CASSLEGTGAYEQYF. CDR3 nucleotides: TGTGCCAGCAGCTTGGAGGGGACAGGAGCCTACGAGCAGTACTTC.